The 2 T cell receptor beta chains given below trace back to one sample, sequenced in a study of OX40 agonist ivuxolimab in advanced cancers. The table came from immunoSEQ multiplex PCR; TCRdb's copy has only in-frame clones and leaves some out. Of some 70,000 clones in the sample, approximately 86% were seen once. Sequencing used CD4+ or CD8+ T cells sorted from blood, obtained in a trial of the OX40 agonist ivuxolimab. Source of these receptors: an adult with an advanced solid tumor such as melanoma, head and neck, liver or kidney cancer.

The chain combines TRBV6-5 with TRBJ2-1; weak D call: TRBD2 (5 bases). Per the germline V gene, CDR1 is MNHEY and CDR2 is SVGAGI. CDR3 length: 14 amino acids. Trimming removed 2 bases from V and 5 bases from J, with 10 bases in between. As DNA, the CDR3 is TGTGCCAGCAGTTACGAGCGGCCCAACAATGAGCAGTTCTTC. It translates to CASSYERPNNEQFF.

The chain is built from TRBV30 and TRBJ1-6; D not certain. The germline V and J ends were trimmed by 0 bases and 7 bases, with 7 bases remaining between them. This CDR3 has 13 residues. Germline V gene sequence: CDR1 GTSNPN, CDR2 SVGIG (reference sequence). CDR3 sequence reads: CAWSVEGNSPLHF. The CDR3 nucleotides read TGTGCCTGGAGTGTGGAGGGCAATTCACCCCTCCACTTT.